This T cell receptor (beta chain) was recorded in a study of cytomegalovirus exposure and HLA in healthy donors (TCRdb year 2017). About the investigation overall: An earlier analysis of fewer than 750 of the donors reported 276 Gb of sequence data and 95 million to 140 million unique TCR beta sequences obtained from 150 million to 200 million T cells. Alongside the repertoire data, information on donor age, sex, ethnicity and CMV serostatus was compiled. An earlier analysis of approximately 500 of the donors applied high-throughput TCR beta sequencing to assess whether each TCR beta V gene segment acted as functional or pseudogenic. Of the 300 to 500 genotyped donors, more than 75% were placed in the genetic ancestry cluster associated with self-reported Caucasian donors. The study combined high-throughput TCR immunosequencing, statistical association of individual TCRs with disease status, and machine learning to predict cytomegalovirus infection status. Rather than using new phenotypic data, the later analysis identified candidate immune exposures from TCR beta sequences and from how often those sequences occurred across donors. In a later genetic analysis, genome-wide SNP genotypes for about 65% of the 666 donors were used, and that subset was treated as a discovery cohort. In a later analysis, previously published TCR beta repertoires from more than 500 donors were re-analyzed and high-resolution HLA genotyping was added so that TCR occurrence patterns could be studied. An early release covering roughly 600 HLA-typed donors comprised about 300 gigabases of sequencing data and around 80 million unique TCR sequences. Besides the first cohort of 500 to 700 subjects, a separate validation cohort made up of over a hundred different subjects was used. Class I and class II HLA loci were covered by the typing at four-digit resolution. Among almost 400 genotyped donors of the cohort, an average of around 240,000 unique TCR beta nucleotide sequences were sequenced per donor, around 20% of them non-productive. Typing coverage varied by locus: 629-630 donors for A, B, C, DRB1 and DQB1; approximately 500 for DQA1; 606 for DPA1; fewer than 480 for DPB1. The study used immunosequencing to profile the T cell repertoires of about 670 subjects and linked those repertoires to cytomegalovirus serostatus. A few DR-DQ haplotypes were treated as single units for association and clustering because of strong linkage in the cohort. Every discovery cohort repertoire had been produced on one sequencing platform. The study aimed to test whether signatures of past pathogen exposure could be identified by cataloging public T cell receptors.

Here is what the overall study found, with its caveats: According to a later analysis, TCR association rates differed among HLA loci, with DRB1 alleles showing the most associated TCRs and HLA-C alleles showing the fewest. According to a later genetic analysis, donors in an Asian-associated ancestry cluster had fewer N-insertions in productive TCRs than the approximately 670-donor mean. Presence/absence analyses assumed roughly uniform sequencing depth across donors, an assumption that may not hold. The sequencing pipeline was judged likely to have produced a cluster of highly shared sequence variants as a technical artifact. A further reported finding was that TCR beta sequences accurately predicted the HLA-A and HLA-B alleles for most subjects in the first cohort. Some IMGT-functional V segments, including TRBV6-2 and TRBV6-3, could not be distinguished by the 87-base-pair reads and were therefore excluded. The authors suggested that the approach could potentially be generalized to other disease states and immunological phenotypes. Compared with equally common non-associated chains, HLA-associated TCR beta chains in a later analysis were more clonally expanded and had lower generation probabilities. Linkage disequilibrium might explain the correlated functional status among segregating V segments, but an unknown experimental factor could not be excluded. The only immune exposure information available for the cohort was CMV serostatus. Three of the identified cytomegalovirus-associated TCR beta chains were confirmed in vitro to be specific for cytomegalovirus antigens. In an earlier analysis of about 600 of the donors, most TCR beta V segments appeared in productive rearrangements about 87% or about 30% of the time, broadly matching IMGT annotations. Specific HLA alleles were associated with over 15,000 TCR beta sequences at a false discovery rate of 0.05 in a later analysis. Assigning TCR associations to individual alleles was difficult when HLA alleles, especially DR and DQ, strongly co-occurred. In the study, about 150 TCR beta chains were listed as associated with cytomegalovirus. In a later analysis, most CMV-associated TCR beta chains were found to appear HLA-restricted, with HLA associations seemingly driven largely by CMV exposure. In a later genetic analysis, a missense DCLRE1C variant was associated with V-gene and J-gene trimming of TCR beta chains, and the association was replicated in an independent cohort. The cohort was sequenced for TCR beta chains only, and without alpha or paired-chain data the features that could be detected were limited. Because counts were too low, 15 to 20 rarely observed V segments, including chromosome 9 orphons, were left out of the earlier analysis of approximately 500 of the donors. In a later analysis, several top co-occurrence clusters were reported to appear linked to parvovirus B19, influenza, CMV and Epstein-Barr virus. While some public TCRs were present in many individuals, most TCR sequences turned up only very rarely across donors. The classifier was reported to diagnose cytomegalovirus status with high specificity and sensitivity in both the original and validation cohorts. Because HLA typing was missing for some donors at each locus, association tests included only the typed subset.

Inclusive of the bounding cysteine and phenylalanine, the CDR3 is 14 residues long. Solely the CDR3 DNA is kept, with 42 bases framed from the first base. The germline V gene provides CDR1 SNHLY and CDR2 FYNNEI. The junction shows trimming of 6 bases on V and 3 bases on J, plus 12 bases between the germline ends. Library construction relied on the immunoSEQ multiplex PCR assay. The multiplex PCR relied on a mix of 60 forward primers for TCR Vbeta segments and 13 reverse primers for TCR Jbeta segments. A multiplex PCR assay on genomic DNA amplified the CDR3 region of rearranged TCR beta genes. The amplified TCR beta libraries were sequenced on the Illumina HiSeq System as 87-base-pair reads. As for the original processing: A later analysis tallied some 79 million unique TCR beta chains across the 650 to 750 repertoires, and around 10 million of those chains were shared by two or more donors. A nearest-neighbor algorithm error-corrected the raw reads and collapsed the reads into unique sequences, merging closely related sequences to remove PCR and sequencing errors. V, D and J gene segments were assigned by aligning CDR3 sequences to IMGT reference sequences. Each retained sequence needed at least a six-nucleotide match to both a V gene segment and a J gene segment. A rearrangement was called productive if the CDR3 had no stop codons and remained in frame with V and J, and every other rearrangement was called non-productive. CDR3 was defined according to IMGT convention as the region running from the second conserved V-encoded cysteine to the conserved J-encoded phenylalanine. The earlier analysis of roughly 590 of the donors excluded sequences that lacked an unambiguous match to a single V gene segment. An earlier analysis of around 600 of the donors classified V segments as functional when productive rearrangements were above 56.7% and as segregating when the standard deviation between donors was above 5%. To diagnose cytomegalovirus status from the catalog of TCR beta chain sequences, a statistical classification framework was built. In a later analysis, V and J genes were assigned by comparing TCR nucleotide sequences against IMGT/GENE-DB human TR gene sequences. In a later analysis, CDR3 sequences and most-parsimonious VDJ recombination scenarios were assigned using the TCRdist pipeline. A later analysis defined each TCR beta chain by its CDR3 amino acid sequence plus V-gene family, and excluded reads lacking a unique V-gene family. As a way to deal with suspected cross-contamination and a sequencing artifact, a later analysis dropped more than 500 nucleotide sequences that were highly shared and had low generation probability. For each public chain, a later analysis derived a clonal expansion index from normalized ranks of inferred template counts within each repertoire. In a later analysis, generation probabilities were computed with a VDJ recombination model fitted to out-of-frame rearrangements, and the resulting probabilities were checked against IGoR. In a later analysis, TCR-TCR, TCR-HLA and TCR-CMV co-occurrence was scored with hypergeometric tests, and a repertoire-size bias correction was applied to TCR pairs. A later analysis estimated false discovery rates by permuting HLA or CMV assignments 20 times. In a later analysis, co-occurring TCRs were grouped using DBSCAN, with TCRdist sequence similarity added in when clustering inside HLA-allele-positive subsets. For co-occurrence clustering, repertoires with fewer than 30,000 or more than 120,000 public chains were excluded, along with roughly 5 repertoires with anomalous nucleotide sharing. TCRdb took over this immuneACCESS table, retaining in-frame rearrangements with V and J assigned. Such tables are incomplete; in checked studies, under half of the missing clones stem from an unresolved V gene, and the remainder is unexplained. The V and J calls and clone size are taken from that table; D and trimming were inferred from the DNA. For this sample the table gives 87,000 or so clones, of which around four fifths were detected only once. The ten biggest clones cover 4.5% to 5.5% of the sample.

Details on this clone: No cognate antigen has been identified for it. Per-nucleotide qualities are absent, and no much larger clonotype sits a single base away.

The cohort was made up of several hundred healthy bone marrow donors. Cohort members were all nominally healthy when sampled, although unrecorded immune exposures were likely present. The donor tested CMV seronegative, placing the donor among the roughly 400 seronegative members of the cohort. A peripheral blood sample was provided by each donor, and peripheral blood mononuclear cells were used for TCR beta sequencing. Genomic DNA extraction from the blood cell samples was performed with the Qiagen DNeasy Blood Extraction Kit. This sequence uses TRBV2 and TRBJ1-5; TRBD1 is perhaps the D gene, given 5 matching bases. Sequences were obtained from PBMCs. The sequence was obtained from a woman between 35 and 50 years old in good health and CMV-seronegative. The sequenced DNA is TGTGCCAGCAGGGACACATTGATCAATCAGCCCCAGCATTTT. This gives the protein CASRDTLINQPQHF.